What follows describes a single TCR beta chain. Its specificity is unknown. Losses at the gene ends were 2 bases for V and 0 bases for J; bases not matched to a gene: 3. There are 16 residues in the CDR3. The germline CDR1 and CDR2 sequences are MDHEN and SYDVKM. 13 Jbeta primers and 60 Vbeta primers were used for the PCR. The protocol was immunoSEQ multiplex PCR, while the TCRdb copy is restricted to in-frame clones and leaves out a portion. The table has around 120,000 clones, about 72% seen once. The data were taken from a study of cytomegalovirus exposure and HLA in healthy donors. Overall study results and limits: A link between a missense DCLRE1C variant and TCR beta V- and J-gene trimming emerged from a later analysis.

Among the donors, all were healthy bone marrow donors. The sequencing input was PBMCs. The clonotype was recovered from a man in his fifties or sixties in good health and CMV-seropositive. The chain couples TRBV28 to TRBJ2-1; 8 nucleotides agree with TRBD2. CDR3 DNA sequence: TGTGCCAGCAGTTTAACTAGCGGTGACTCCTACAATGAGCAGTTCTTC. Protein product: CASSLTSGDSYNEQFF.